In this sample, the clone carrying this T cell receptor beta chain turned up a few times. Its antigen is undetermined. At survey level, the immunoSEQ assay was run in its v3.0 version. Sequencing was performed with immunoSEQ multiplex PCR; in TCRdb, only in-frame clones are kept and a portion is missing. Here the sample spans approximately 13,000 clones, around 77% being singletons. The data derive from a study of long-term antiretroviral therapy in people with HIV. The length of the CDR3 is 13 residues. The trim removed 4 bases at V and 8 bases at J, leaving 7 bases unmatched. In germline, CDR1 is KGHSH, CDR2 LQKENI. Points from the study as a whole: Following ART, diversity rose but still fell short of transplant donor controls. Dating from the mid-2000s to the late 2010s, the blood was possibly obtained under older ART regimens. Clones that had undergone expansion before ART prevailed in the repertoire throughout all time points. HIV repertoires spanned narrower CDR3 length ranges than controls.

This rearrangement joins TRBV18 to TRBJ1-2; 7 bases map to TRBD1. The specimen was unsorted PBMCs, collected 0.5 years before starting antiretroviral therapy. This clonotype originated in a woman aged 40-49 years with HIV. CDR3 residues: CASSQTQGEGYTF. In DNA form, the CDR3 reads TGTGCCAGCTCACAGACGCAGGGGGAAGGCTACACCTTC. Variable domain in full (rest from reference TRBV18 and TRBJ1-2): NAGVMQNPRHLVRRRGQEARLRCSPMKGHSHVYWYRQLPEEGLKFMVYLQKENIIDESGMPKERFSAEFPKEGPSILRIQQVVRGDSAAYFCASSQTQGEGYTFGSGTRLTVV.